The rows below give T cell receptor beta chains drawn from one sample of a study of cytomegalovirus exposure and HLA in healthy donors. Sequenced by immunoSEQ multiplex PCR; TCRdb stores in-frame clones only, minus some. The table shows roughly 130,000 clones, with 65% to 90% occurring only once. Material: PBMCs. The source is a girl aged 2 to 9 in good health and CMV-seronegative. Each CDR3 is given with its conserved first and last residue. The D gene is left open where the match is weak. Not all rows give a size; the values are once, few, many and, for expanded clones, a class.

d_call cdr3_length j_call clone_size v_call cdr3_aa cdr3_nt
TRBD2 15 TRBJ2-2 few TRBV19 CASSMASGLTGELFF TGTGCCAGTAGTATGGCTAGCGGGTTGACCGGGGAGCTGTTTTTT
TRBD1 16 TRBJ2-7 NA TRBV5-1 CASSSSLGQGQYEQYF TGCGCCAGCAGCTCGAGCTTGGGACAGGGGCAATACGAGCAGTACTTC
TRBD1 15 TRBJ1-1 few TRBV25-1 CASSERTGQLRGAFF TGTGCCAGCAGTGAGAGAACGGGACAGTTAAGGGGAGCTTTCTTT
NA 15 TRBJ2-4 NA TRBV10-3 CAISVELVAKNIQYF TGTGCCATCAGTGTTGAACTAGTAGCCAAAAACATTCAGTACTTC
NA 19 TRBJ2-7 NA TRBV28 CASSLWTGTQRREVYEQYF TGTGCCAGCAGTTTATGGACAGGGACGCAAAGGAGGGAGGTATACGAGCAGTACTTC
TRBD2 18 TRBJ2-3 NA TRBV5-1 CASSLRSVSAGPTDTQYF TGCGCCAGCAGCTTGCGGTCGGTTTCAGCGGGGCCCACAGATACGCAGTATTTT
NA 14 TRBJ1-5 NA TRBV21-1 CASSNPREDQPQHF TGTGCCAGCAGCAACCCGCGGGAGGATCAGCCCCAGCATTTT
TRBD2 18 TRBJ2-7 few TRBV5-4 CASSLELGLAGGTYEQYF TGTGCCAGCAGCTTAGAATTGGGACTAGCGGGAGGGACCTACGAGCAGTACTTC
NA 16 TRBJ2-2 NA TRBV10-1 CASSESRLTPTGELFF TGCGCCAGCAGTGAGTCGAGGCTTACACCCACCGGGGAGCTGTTTTTT
TRBD1 17 TRBJ1-2 NA TRBV5-4 CASSLWTGTVGLHGYTF TGTGCCAGCAGCTTGTGGACAGGGACAGTCGGCTTACATGGCTACACCTTC
TRBD1 15 TRBJ1-1 NA TRBV27 CASSLHRGVGTEAFF TGTGCCAGCAGCCTCCACAGGGGCGTTGGCACTGAAGCTTTCTTT
TRBD2 13 TRBJ2-7 NA TRBV5-1 CATAPGLAYEQYF TGCGCCACCGCACCGGGACTAGCGTACGAGCAGTACTTC
NA 18 TRBJ1-1 NA TRBV5-4 CASSLVTRTAWGNTEAFF TGTGCCAGCAGCTTGGTGACCCGGACAGCCTGGGGGAACACTGAAGCTTTCTTT
NA 12 TRBJ1-1 NA TRBV5-1 CASSQRGSEAFF TGCGCCAGTAGCCAAAGGGGGTCTGAAGCTTTCTTT
TRBD2 16 TRBJ2-5 NA TRBV19 CASSPGSGTSTETQYF TGTGCCAGTAGTCCCGGATCTGGGACTAGCACTGAGACCCAGTACTTC
NA 17 TRBJ1-5 NA TRBV27 CASSYTPPGYSNQPQHF TGTGCCAGCAGCTATACGCCCCCGGGGTATAGCAATCAGCCCCAGCATTTT
TRBD1 13 TRBJ1-1 NA TRBV28 CASSLDRGTEAFF TGTGCCAGCAGTCTGGACAGGGGCACTGAAGCTTTCTTT
NA 14 TRBJ2-6 NA TRBV6-5 CASSYLREVNVLTF TGTGCCAGCAGTTACCTCAGGGAAGTCAACGTCCTGACTTTC
NA 17 TRBJ1-1 NA TRBV7-6 CASSQTTGTPINTEAFF TGTGCCAGCAGCCAAACGACAGGTACGCCAATCAACACTGAAGCTTTCTTT
NA 13 TRBJ2-5 NA TRBV5-1 CASGEGAGETQYF TGCGCCAGTGGTGAGGGAGCTGGGGAGACCCAGTACTTC
TRBD2 13 TRBJ2-5 NA TRBV19 CATSLAGDETQYF TGTGCCACGTCACTAGCGGGAGATGAGACCCAGTACTTC
TRBD2 12 TRBJ2-3 NA TRBV19 CASSFRGGTQYF TGTGCCAGTAGTTTTCGGGGGGGTACGCAGTATTTT
TRBD1 15 TRBJ1-1 few TRBV4-1 CASSSRTGGETEAFF TGCGCCAGCAGCTCTCGGACAGGGGGTGAAACTGAAGCTTTCTTT
TRBD1 16 TRBJ1-3 NA TRBV7-6 CASSVSAPGGGNTIYF TGTGCCAGCAGTGTCAGCGCCCCAGGGGGCGGAAACACCATATATTTT
NA 18 TRBJ2-3 NA TRBV4-1 CASSHQHYPGSNTDTQYF TGCGCCAGCAGCCACCAACATTACCCAGGTTCGAACACAGATACGCAGTATTTT
NA 15 TRBJ1-3 NA TRBV19 CASSSDTNSGNTIYF TGTGCCAGTAGTTCGGACACAAACTCTGGAAACACCATATATTTT
TRBD2 15 TRBJ2-7 NA TRBV19 CASSWLAGGPREQYF TGTGCCAGTAGTTGGCTAGCGGGAGGGCCGCGGGAGCAGTACTTC